The 3 T cell receptor beta chains listed next were all sequenced from one sample in a study of blood T cell repertoires in COVID-19. Assay: immunoSEQ multiplex PCR; the TCRdb copy retains only in-frame clones and omits some. The sample yields 40,000 to 50,000 clones, about nine tenths seen once. Sequencing used peripheral blood. Every receptor here comes from a woman aged 80 or over with COVID-19, enrolled during active disease.

The sample holds one count of this clone. This chain connects TRBV3-1 (or the pseudogene TRBV3-2) to TRBJ2-3, with D maybe TRBD2 (6 bases). This CDR3 spans 19 amino acids. V was clipped by 1 base and J by 1 base, with 21 bases between them. Germline V gene data show CDR1 as LGHDT and CDR2 as YNNKEL (reference sequence). CDR3 DNA: TGTGCCAGCAGCCAAGCCGCTGCGAACGGGGGATTCCGCACAGATACGCAGTATTTT. This translates into CASSQAAANGGFRTDTQYF.

This sequence joins TRBV6-5 and TRBJ1-3; D unclear. Germline assignment: CDR1 MNHEY and CDR2 SVGAGI. V lost 6 bases to trimming and J lost 0 bases, with 9 bases between them. The CDR3 extends over 14 amino acids. The CDR3 sequence is CASRKHISGNTIYF. The DNA for the CDR3 is TGTGCCAGCAGGAAACACATCTCTGGAAACACCATATATTTT.

The chain carries TRBV5-5 and TRBJ2-3, with TRBD2 matching over 13 bases. V was clipped by 4 bases and J by 6 bases; unmatched bases: 8. Germline V gene sequence: CDR1 SGHKS, CDR2 YYEKEE (reference sequence). The CDR3 contains 16 residues. The CDR3 is CASSLRLAGGGDTQYF. The CDR3 region has the DNA TGTGCCAGCAGCCTTCGACTAGCGGGAGGTGGTGATACGCAGTATTTT.